The entry below gives a single TCR beta chain sequence along with its context. The sample originates from a study of T-cell reconstitution after alpha-beta-depleted transplantation in children. The CDR3 totals 15 residues. Germline V gives CDR1 MNHNS, CDR2 SASEGT. V lost 5 bases and J 2 bases, leaving 16 bases between the germline ends. A library of TCRbeta sequences, prepared with unique molecular identifiers, was generated. TCRdb re-called the PCR reads through MiXCR, storing one row per CDR3 protein. The data show over 400,000 distinct CDR3 sequences, about 40% seen once. Source: PBMCs, taken before TCRalphabeta/CD19-depleted stem cell transplant. The chain is built from TRBV6-1 and TRBJ2-7; possible D gene TRBD1, 6 bases. The clonotype originates from a girl aged 2-9 years with aplastic anemia, due to receive a stem cell transplant. The CDR3 DNA reads TGTGCCAGCAGTCCTATTCCGACAGGAACCTACGAGCAGTACTTC. Translating gives CASSPIPTGTYEQYF.